Following are 20 T cell receptor beta chains from one sample sequenced in a study of beta chain features in type 1 diabetes. Sequenced material consisted of expressed TCRB transcripts (all of the isolated RNA was reverse transcribed). Method: immunoSEQ multiplex PCR; TCRdb's copy keeps in-frame clones and lacks some. The sample includes hundreds of thousands of clones, around 15% of them seen just once. Sequencing input: naive CD4+ T cells from blood. The receptors were gathered from a man younger than 35 in good health.

Remarks on this clone: This sample includes further DNA sequences coding for the same CDR3. The chain uses TRBV19 and TRBJ2-7, with 7 bases that match TRBD1. V was pared by 5 bases and J by 2 bases, with 3 bases of the junction left unmatched. Germline V gene sequence: CDR1 LNHDA, CDR2 SQIVND (reference sequence). The CDR3 has 13 residues. CDR3 nucleotide sequence: TGTGCCAGTAGTCGCACAGGGGCCTACGAGCAGTACTTC. It specifies CASSRTGAYEQYF.

V and J are TRBV9 and TRBJ2-3; the D is unclear. Trimming removed 4 bases from V and 3 bases from J, with 9 bases in between. From germline, CDR1 is SGDLS and CDR2 YYNGEE. CDR3 length: 13 residues. DNA of the CDR3: TGTGCCAGCAGCTACGCCTCGACAGATACGCAGTATTTT. The encoded protein is CASSYASTDTQYF.

This clone was counted a few times. V is TRBV7-2 and J is TRBJ2-5; TRBD1 is a possible D gene (5 bases). CDR3 length: 16 residues. The V gene lost 1 base and the J gene lost 2 bases, with 14 bases spanning the gap. Germline V lookup: CDR1 SGHTA, CDR2 FQGNSA. The CDR3 coding sequence is TGTGCCAGCAGCTTAGGCCGACAGTTCCGACAAGAGACCCAGTACTTC. It encodes CASSLGRQFRQETQYF.

This clone was seen a handful of times. This chain joins TRBV6-4 and TRBJ2-1, with 9 bases identical to TRBD1. J gave up 8 bases and V 4 bases, and 6 bases lay outside the gene matches. The CDR3 totals 14 residues. In germline, CDR1 is MRHNA, CDR2 SNTAGT. This CDR3 reads CASSVGTGFHEQFF. In nucleotides, the CDR3 is TGTGCCAGCAGTGTGGGGACAGGGTTTCATGAGCAGTTCTTC.

This clone was counted only a few times. The rearrangement joins TRBV5-6 to TRBJ2-6; D is unclear. Germline CDR1 is SGHDT and CDR2 is YYEEEE. This CDR3 contains 18 residues. Trimming removed 3 bases at V and 0 bases at J, with 16 bases between. Here the CDR3 reads CASSYVATRSSGANVLTF. The DNA of the CDR3 is TGTGCCAGCAGCTATGTAGCCACTCGAAGCTCTGGGGCCAACGTCCTGACTTTC.

The CDR3 here is CASSRRGGSNTEAFF. The DNA for the CDR3 is TGTGCCAGCAGCCGTCGAGGGGGTTCGAACACTGAAGCTTTCTTT. The chain employs TRBV7-2 and TRBJ1-1, with D tentatively TRBD1 (6 bases). Germline values: CDR1 SGHTA, CDR2 FQGNSA. V was clipped by 5 bases and J by 1 base, with 14 bases between them. This CDR3 is 15 amino acids long.

The J gene is TRBJ2-6, the V gene TRBV10-3; no reliable D call. There are 15 residues in the CDR3. Germline assignment: CDR1 ENHRY and CDR2 SYGVKD. V lost 5 bases, J lost 0 bases, and 8 bases lay in between. CDR3 coding DNA: TGTGCCATCAGTTCGAGTGGCTCTGGGGCCAACGTCCTGACTTTC. It translates to CAISSSGSGANVLTF.

This chain joins TRBV6-5 and TRBJ2-7, with 8 bases matching TRBD1. The V and J ends lost 2 bases and 4 bases, in that order; junction bases with no gene match: 4. CDR3 size: 14 residues. Germline V gene lookup returns CDR1 MNHEY and CDR2 SVGAGI. The CDR3 here is CASSYGDRSYEQYF. The CDR3 DNA reads as TGTGCCAGCAGTTACGGGGACAGGAGTTACGAGCAGTACTTC.

The chain employs TRBV19 and TRBJ2-7; D may correspond to TRBD1 or TRBD2 (5 bases each). The CDR3 covers 15 residues. Trimming stripped 7 bases from V and 3 bases from J, with 19 bases between. Germline V gene sequence: CDR1 LNHDA, CDR2 SQIVND (reference sequence). The CDR3 DNA sequence: TGTGCCAGTACTCCAGCCCGGGACGGAATCTACGAGCAGTACTTC. Amino acid sequence: CASTPARDGIYEQYF. Full variable domain (missing parts from reference TRBV19 and TRBJ2-7): DGGITQSPKYLFRKEGQNVTLSCEQNLNHDAMYWYRQDPGQGLRLIYYSQIVNDFQKGDIAEGYSVSREKKESFPLTVTSAQKNPTAFYLCASTPARDGIYEQYFGPGTRLTVT.

The V call is TRBV4-3, the J call TRBJ2-3; 7 bases match TRBD1. Germline values: CDR1 LGHNA, CDR2 YSLEER. Unmatched junction bases numbered 10, after V lost 5 bases and J lost 5 bases. The CDR3 contains 15 residues. The CDR3 spells CASSSDREYLDTQYF. The CDR3 DNA is TGCGCCAGCAGCTCCGACAGGGAGTATCTAGATACGCAGTATTTT.

A few counts support this clone. The chain combines TRBV6-6 with TRBJ1-3, with a tentative D call TRBD1 (6 bases). The CDR3 totals 14 residues. The germline V gene encodes CDR1 MNHNY and CDR2 SVGAGI (reference sequence). The V end lost 5 bases, the J end lost 4 bases, and 12 bases lay between the germline ends. The CDR3 DNA is TGTGCCAGCAGTGCGTACAGGGACGGAAACACCATATATTTT. This sequence encodes CASSAYRDGNTIYF.

This clone was found a few times. The CDR3 reads CASSLLAGHYEQYF. In nucleotides, the CDR3 is TGTGCCAGCAGCTTGTTAGCAGGGCACTACGAGCAGTACTTC. The chain is built from TRBV5-5 and TRBJ2-7, with a tentative D call TRBD1 (5 bases). This CDR3 comprises 14 residues. CDR1 SGHKS and CDR2 YYEKEE come from the germline V gene (reference sequence). Trimming took off 1 base at V and 3 bases at J, with 11 bases between the two ends.

Only a few counts were recorded for this clone. The gene calls are TRBV4-1 and TRBJ2-5, with D uncertain. Gene TRBJ2-7 matches the end of the DNA better, so the J call may be wrong. The germline CDR1 and CDR2 sequences are MGHRA and YSYEKL. There are 11 residues in the CDR3. Here the CDR3 reads CASSPVYEQYF. Here the CDR3 DNA reads TGCGCCAGCAGCCCCGTCTACGAGCAGTACTTC.

The V call is TRBV25-1, the J call TRBJ2-5, with a weak D call TRBD1 (5 bases). This CDR3 spans 16 amino acids. Germline CDR1 is MGHDK and CDR2 is SYGVNS. The V and J ends lost 3 bases and 3 bases respectively, with 17 bases between them. CDR3 sequence (DNA): TGTGCCAGCAGTGAGTACTCCAGGGTCCGGAAAGAGACCCAGTACTTC. This translates into CASSEYSRVRKETQYF.

V and J are TRBV27 and TRBJ2-1, with TRBD2 identical over 8 bases. V trimming: 3 bases; J trimming: 8 bases; junction bases outside the gene matches: 9. The CDR3 is made up of 15 amino acids. CDR1 and CDR2 from the germline V gene are MNHEY and SMNVEV (reference sequence). The DNA of the CDR3 is TGTGCCAGCAGTTTTTACGGAGCGGGGGCCGATGAGCAGTTCTTC. Translated, it gives CASSFYGAGADEQFF.

This chain joins TRBV4-3 and TRBJ2-7; 7 nucleotides match TRBD2. This CDR3 has 16 amino acids. Unmatched junction bases numbered 11, after V lost 0 bases and J lost 6 bases. Germline V gene lookup returns CDR1 LGHNA and CDR2 YSLEER. The CDR3: CASSQERSGAPFEQYF. The CDR3 bases are TGCGCCAGCAGCCAAGAGAGGAGCGGGGCTCCTTTCGAGCAGTACTTC.

This chain connects TRBV18 to TRBJ1-4; D is uncertain. Trimming shortened V by 3 bases and J by 5 bases, and 10 bases separated the two germline ends. The CDR3 runs 14 residues. Germline assignment: CDR1 KGHSH and CDR2 LQKENI. The CDR3 sequence is CASSPGRQNEKLFF. DNA for the CDR3: TGTGCCAGCTCACCCGGACGTCAGAATGAAAAACTGTTTTTT.

Here the CDR3 reads CASSESGRPNYGYTF. CDR3 bases: TGTGCCAGCAGTGAATCAGGCAGGCCTAACTATGGCTACACCTTC. V gene TRBV25-1 combines with J gene TRBJ1-2; no reliable D call. This CDR3 is 15 amino acids long. The V and J ends lost 1 base and 0 bases respectively, with 9 bases between them. CDR1 is MGHDK and CDR2 is SYGVNS in the germline V gene.

V usage is TRBV12-5 and J usage is TRBJ2-3, with 8 bases matching TRBD2. Germline V lookup: CDR1 LGHNT, CDR2 FRNRAP. Losses at the gene ends were 4 bases for V and 0 bases for J; bases not matched to a gene: 0. CDR3 length: 14 residues. CDR3 sequence reads: CASGSSGSTDTQYF. CDR3 bases: TGTGCTAGTGGTTCTAGCGGGAGCACAGATACGCAGTATTTT.

J is TRBJ2-4 and V is TRBV6-6, with TRBD1 as a possible D gene (6 bases). The germline gives CDR1 MNHNY, CDR2 SVGAGI (reference sequence). The CDR3 has 13 residues. The V end was cut by 5 bases, the J end by 6 bases, with 11 bases between. CDR3: CASSNRDGNIQYF. DNA for the CDR3: TGTGCCAGCAGTAACAGGGACGGAAACATTCAGTACTTC.